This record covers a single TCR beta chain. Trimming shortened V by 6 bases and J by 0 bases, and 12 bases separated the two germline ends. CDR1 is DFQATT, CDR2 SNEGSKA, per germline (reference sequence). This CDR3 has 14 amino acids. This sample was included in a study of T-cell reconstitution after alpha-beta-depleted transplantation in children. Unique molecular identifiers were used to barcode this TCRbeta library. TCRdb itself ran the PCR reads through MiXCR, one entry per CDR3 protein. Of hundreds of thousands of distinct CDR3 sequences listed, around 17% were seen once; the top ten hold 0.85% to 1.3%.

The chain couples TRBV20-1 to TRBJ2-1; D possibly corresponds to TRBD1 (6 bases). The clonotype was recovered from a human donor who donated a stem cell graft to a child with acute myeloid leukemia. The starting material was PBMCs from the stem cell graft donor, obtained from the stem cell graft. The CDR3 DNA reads TGCAGTGCAAAAGACAGGATCTCCTACAATGAGCAGTTCTTC. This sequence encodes CSAKDRISYNEQFF.